This TCR beta chain is drawn from a study of regulatory T cells in long-lasting Graves disease. Researchers made TCR beta libraries by using iRepertoire HTBI primers and running Arm-PCR on CDR3 regions. TCRdb fed the multiplex PCR reads into MiXCR, producing one record per CDR3 protein. The top ten hold 23% of the sample, which has 350,000 to 550,000 distinct CDR3 sequences, 15% to 20% seen once. Time point here: newly diagnosed GD, antithyroid drugs for less than 3 months. Preparation of the TCR library used RNA extracted from PBMCs. This clonotype was observed many times. The CDR3 covers 15 residues. The V gene lost 0 bases and the J gene lost 5 bases, with 13 bases spanning the gap. Germline V gene sequence: CDR1 SGHTA, CDR2 FQGTGA. This sample also belongs to another study, concerning T cells in Graves' hyperthyroidism and ophthalmopathy. In that study: Model predictions of ophthalmopathy came a median around 7.1 months before onset.

Sequencing used peripheral blood mononuclear cells (PBMCs), obtained at new diagnosis, from a patient treated with antithyroid drugs. This chain connects TRBV7-3 to TRBJ2-5; D possibly corresponds to TRBD2 (5 bases). This clonotype was sampled from a woman aged 18-30 years with Graves disease. This CDR3 is CASSLTASSSETQYF. DNA for the CDR3: TGTGCCAGCAGCTTAACAGCTAGCTCTTCGGAGACCCAGTACTTC. The full variable domain, completed using reference TRBV7-3 and TRBJ2-5, is GAGVSQTPSNKVTEKGKYVELRCDPISGHTALYWYRQSLGQGPEFLIYFQGTGAADDSGLPNDRFFAVRPEGSVSTLKIQRTERGDSAVYLCASSLTASSSETQYFGPGTRLLVL.